This TCR beta chain was captured in a study of monozygotic twins with inflammatory bowel disease (dated by TCRdb to between 2018 and 2021). Broadly, across the study: The complete study included around 30 monozygotic twin pairs: 19 IBD-discordant Danish pairs and nine German pairs, of which four were IBD-concordant and five were IBD-discordant. The search for disease-associated traits relied mainly on comparing IBD patients with their genetically identical healthy co-twins within discordant pairs. Each individual had, on average, about 151 000 unique TCRalpha sequences and 181 000 unique TCRbeta sequences available for analysis.

Points the paper makes about the study in general: Because patients were on differing immunosuppressive treatments, the repertoires may have picked up extra background noise and inter-individual variability. IBD patients had lower TCRbeta repertoire diversity, measured by the inverse Simpson index, than their healthy co-twins. Distinction between different T cell subtypes could not be achieved in the analysis. Compared with healthy twins, IBD patients had fewer clonotypes in common with other individuals, a difference most pronounced in patients showing signs of disease activity. No difference in repertoire similarity was observed between concordant and discordant twins, possibly owing to limited statistical power. The results gave no support for a single strong signal or clonotype linked to IBD.

A roughly 2.7 ml peripheral blood sample was drawn into PAXgene tubes per donor and stored at -80°C. Without T cell sorting, total RNA was isolated from whole blood using the PAXgene blood miRNA kit on an automated QIAcube. Deep TCRalpha and TCRbeta repertoire profiling with unique molecular barcoding was performed on peripheral blood of monozygotic twin pairs concordant or discordant for inflammatory bowel disease. Smoking habits were recorded for all twin pairs, with individuals classified as current, former or never smokers. As regards this clonotype: The antigen it recognizes is unknown.

The library came from 5' RACE. The input for every TCR library was around 3,800 ng of total RNA. For each sample, cDNA synthesis was carried out in eight separate reactions using SMARTScribe reverse transcriptase. Unique molecular identifiers containing a 6-nucleotide sample barcode were introduced through template switching during cDNA synthesis. Amplification of TCRalpha and TCRbeta cDNA involved two nested PCRs of around 16 and 10 cycles, and each PCR was followed by bead purification. Before amplification, the cDNA was treated with uracil DNA-glycosylase and purified using the QIAquick PCR purification kit. The second PCR added Illumina TruSeq-compatible adapters along with sample-specific barcodes. TapeStation and Qubit were used to check library quality and concentration, and 5 ng of each library went into the pool. The pooled libraries were sequenced with 2 x 100 bp reads and custom sequencing primers on an Illumina HiSeq2500 single-index Rapid Run. As for the authors' bioinformatics: MiGEC version 1.2.6 was used for UMI-based consensus assembly, which corrected PCR and sequencing errors. MiXCR version 2.1.1 handled V(D)J alignment, clonotype assembly and CDR3 extraction. Normalisation of gene usage, clonotype sharing and MAIT/NKT TCR abundance was achieved by analysing the top 1000, 10 000 and 20 000 clonotypes per sample. Diversity was computed as the inverse Simpson index with the vegan R package after downsampling to 27 000 UMIs. Paired Mann-Whitney U tests on discordant twin pairs were used, with Benjamini-Hochberg multiple-testing correction. Each CDR3 protein sequence appears as one entry after TCRdb reprocessed the reads, and no DNA is included. It is TCRdb's table, rather than the study itself, that gives the V and J calls and clone size. The sample's clone listing holds about 300,000 distinct CDR3 sequences. The leading ten clones occupy 5.6% of the sample.

The CDR3 has 16 amino acids, counting the end cysteine and phenylalanine. Nucleotide data are not available. CDR1 and CDR2 are drawn from the germline V gene: SGHVS, FQNEAQ. The chain links TRBV7-8 with TRBJ1-5; TCRdb's D gene call, TRBD1, goes unchecked for lack of DNA. This clonotype was obtained from a human donor with ulcerative colitis or Crohn's disease, or a healthy co-twin of an affected twin (not recorded which). The specimen was blood. For the CDR3, the sequence is CASSLGQSYSNQPQHF.